The 4 T cell receptor beta chains listed next were all sequenced from one sample in a study of control samples from healthy donors and cancer patients. Using immunoSEQ multiplex PCR, the repertoire was profiled, and TCRdb retains in-frame clones only, with some absent. The sample holds more than 95,000 clones, about 80% seen once. The sample was blood. Source of these receptors: a woman aged 45-59 years in good health.

The V call is TRBV19, the J call TRBJ2-2; the D call may be TRBD1 or TRBD2 (6 bases each). The V gene lost 3 bases and the J gene lost 4 bases, with 12 bases spanning the gap. The germline V gene encodes CDR1 LNHDA and CDR2 SQIVND (reference sequence). The CDR3 sequence is 15 residues long. The DNA of the CDR3 is TGTGCCAGTAGTATCGGGGGCGCCGGCACCGGGGAGCTGTTTTTT. It translates to CASSIGGAGTGELFF.

The chain joins TRBV28 to TRBJ2-7; 9 bases agree with TRBD1. Germline CDR1 reads MDHEN; CDR2 reads SYDVKM. V lost 6 bases, J lost 6 bases, and 9 bases stayed unmatched. The CDR3 totals 14 residues. DNA of the CDR3: TGTGCCAGCAGGCCTCCGGGACAGGGCTCCGAGCAGTACTTC. It encodes CASRPPGQGSEQYF.

This clone was observed once. The chain combines TRBV9 with TRBJ2-5; 15 bases agree with TRBD2. The germline V gene encodes CDR1 SGDLS and CDR2 YYNGEE. Losses at the gene ends were 3 bases for V and 4 bases for J; bases not matched to a gene: 4. The CDR3 is made up of 16 amino acids. The CDR3 protein is CASSAWGLAGGETQYF. CDR3 coding DNA: TGTGCCAGCAGCGCTTGGGGACTAGCGGGAGGAGAGACCCAGTACTTC.

The V call is TRBV7-2, the J call TRBJ1-3, with D unresolved. Germline CDR1 is SGHTA and CDR2 is FQGNSA. V dropped 5 bases and J dropped 3 bases, with 5 bases sitting between them. The CDR3 is 12 residues long. Here the CDR3 reads CASSTYGNTIYF. Here the CDR3 DNA reads TGTGCCAGCAGCACATATGGAAACACCATATATTTT.